This TCR beta chain emerged from a study of blood T cell repertoires in COVID-19. At the level of the study: In each case, the material was cDNA or gDNA derived from T cells, B-cell-depleted T cells, or PBMCs.

Recruited during active infection, patients (from Seattle) were subsequently followed longitudinally. The authors' processing: Scientists estimated how many nucleated cells there were by amplifying reference gene primers. TCRdb keeps only in-frame clones here, not all; method: immunoSEQ multiplex PCR. The V and J calls and clone size are taken from that table; D and trimming were inferred from the DNA. The table lists a few hundred thousand clones, approximately 90% of them singletons, with approximately 0.92% in the top ten. The CDR3 consists of 14 residues. V was clipped by 4 bases and J by 6 bases, with 15 bases between them. Germline V gene sequence: CDR1 SGHRS, CDR2 YFSETQ.

The TCR sequence derives from a man younger than 35 with COVID-19, enrolled during active disease. The sequenced material came from peripheral blood. The V gene is TRBV5-1, the J gene TRBJ2-3; TRBD2 is a possible D gene (6 bases). The CDR3 spells CASSPGRSGDTQYF. Written as DNA, the CDR3 is TGCGCCAGCAGCCCAGGCCGAAGCGGGGATACGCAGTATTTT.